These 9 T cell receptor beta chains share one sample of origin, sequenced in a study of response to subunit inactivated influenza vaccine. TCRdb analysed the RT-PCR reads with MiXCR anew, one entry per CDR3 protein. The sample has under 750,000 distinct CDR3 sequences, about 11% seen once. The input for sequencing was PBMCs from blood, taken on the day of vaccination. These receptors all come from a man aged 50-59 years who received an inactivated influenza vaccine.

This clonotype was seen a few times. The chain uses TRBV29-1 and TRBJ1-5; the match to TRBD1 covers 7 bases. The ends lost 7 bases at V and 0 bases at J; junction bases unmatched: 9. Germline values: CDR1 SQVTM, CDR2 ANQGSEA. The CDR3 sequence is 15 residues long. The CDR3 DNA follows: TGCAGCGCCTTCCCCGACAGGGATAGCAATCAGCCCCAGCATTTT. Translated, it gives CSAFPDRDSNQPQHF.

The chain joins TRBV30 to TRBJ2-1; the D gene could be TRBD1 or TRBD2 (5 bases each). Between the trimmed V and J ends, which lost 0 bases and 2 bases, there was a span of 17 bases. Germline CDR1 reads GTSNPN; CDR2 reads SVGIG (reference sequence). The CDR3 has 17 amino acids. CDR3 protein: CAWSVRGRVGTYNEQFF. In DNA, the CDR3 is TGTGCCTGGAGTGTCCGGGGCAGGGTGGGAACCTACAATGAGCAGTTCTTC.

The rearrangement uses TRBV20-1 and TRBJ1-6; D is possibly TRBD1 (5 bases). V lost 3 bases to trimming and J lost 13 bases, with 13 bases between them. CDR3 length: 12 residues. CDR1 is DFQATT and CDR2 is SNEGSKA in the germline V gene (reference sequence). This chain's CDR3 is CSARRDSNPLHF. In nucleotides, the CDR3 is TGCAGTGCTAGGCGGGACTCCAACCCCCTCCACTTT.

J is TRBJ1-6 and V is TRBV10-3; 7 bases line up with TRBD1. Germline CDR1 and CDR2: ENHRY and SYGVKD. CDR3 length equals 15 residues. Losses at the gene ends were 8 bases for V and 7 bases for J; bases not matched to a gene: 11. CDR3 DNA sequence: TGTGCCATCTCGACACAGGGGCAGAGCAATTCACCCCTCCACTTT. Protein sequence: CAISTQGQSNSPLHF.

The table lists this clonotype with a few counts. The gene calls are TRBV12-3 or TRBV12-4 and TRBJ1-2; D may be TRBD1 (5 bases). The length of the CDR3 is 15 residues. Trimming stripped 1 base from V and 7 bases from J, with 16 bases between. CDR3 amino acids: CASSLVQGGSSGYTF. For the CDR3, the DNA is TGTGCCAGCAGTTTAGTCCAGGGAGGATCGAGTGGCTACACCTTC.

A few counts support this clonotype. The gene calls are TRBV25-1 and TRBJ2-7; 7 positions match TRBD2. Germline CDR1 is MGHDK and CDR2 is SYGVNS. The CDR3 contains 13 residues. Germline trimming cut 5 bases from V and 6 bases from J; bases unmatched to any gene: 7. CDR3 DNA: TGTGCCAGCAGTCGGACTAGTGGCTTCGAGCAGTACTTC. Its translation: CASSRTSGFEQYF.

Many counts were recorded for this clonotype. The rearrangement uses TRBV7-2 and TRBJ2-4, with TRBD2 matching 9 bases. The CDR3 is made up of 17 amino acids. V was pared by 2 bases and J by 0 bases, with 5 bases of the junction left unmatched. Germline assignment: CDR1 SGHTA and CDR2 FQGNSA. The CDR3 sequence: CASSLISSGVAKNIQYF. CDR3 DNA: TGTGCCAGCAGCTTAATTTCTAGCGGGGTAGCCAAAAACATTCAGTACTTC.

This clonotype appeared many times. This chain connects TRBV4-3 to TRBJ2-1; tentatively, D is TRBD1 (5 bases). Germline CDR1 reads LGHNA; CDR2 reads YSLEER. Trimming took 0 bases from V and 5 from J, leaving 11 bases between them. The CDR3 runs 15 residues. This chain's CDR3 is CASSQDWTQDNEQFF. The CDR3 DNA is TGCGCCAGCAGCCAAGATTGGACACAAGACAATGAGCAGTTCTTC.

J is TRBJ2-7 and V is TRBV4-2; 7 bases fit TRBD2. Per germline, CDR1 LGHNA and CDR2 YNFKEQ. Trimming at V came to 0 bases and at J to 5 bases, leaving 7 bases not matched to a gene. This CDR3 has 15 residues. CDR3 protein: CASSQDWREIDEQYF. The CDR3 bases are TGTGCCAGCAGCCAAGACTGGCGGGAGATTGACGAGCAGTACTTC.